Below, one TCR beta chain is given with its context. The data derive from a study of long-term antiretroviral therapy in people with HIV. It was version v3.0 of the immunoSEQ assay that was run at survey level. Some clones are missing from TCRdb's copy, which holds only in-frame ones; the method was immunoSEQ multiplex PCR. The sample records approximately 30,000 clones, about 86% being singletons. V was clipped by 0 bases and J by 3 bases, with 16 bases between them. This CDR3 is 16 amino acids long. CDR1 SGHDT and CDR2 YYEEEE come from the germline V gene. Sample: unsorted PBMCs, taken 0.8 years after starting antiretroviral therapy. The chain recombines TRBV5-6 with TRBJ2-7; weak D call: TRBD2 (6 bases). The TCR comes from a woman under 40 with HIV. The CDR3, as DNA: TGTGCCAGCAGCTTGGCCCTCACAGGAGGGAACTACGAGCAGTACGTC. As protein: CASSLALTGGNYEQYV.